The 30 T cell receptor beta chains listed next were all sequenced from one sample in a study of shared clonotypes between healthy human individuals (dated by TCRdb to 2018 to 2021). Receptor libraries were prepared by the immunoSEQ multiplex PCR assay. As stored in TCRdb, this immuneACCESS dataset retains in-frame rearrangements with V and J assigned. A fraction of the clones does not appear; measured against another copy, unresolved V genes explain less than half of the discrepancy, and the remainder lacks a known reason. The sample table holds under 2,500,000 clones, of which almost 96% were seen once. Around 0.13% of the sample is held by the ten biggest clonotypes. Sequencing was carried out using naive CD4+ T cells sorted from blood. Taken with the paper, the label for cell subset or site translates to: CD45RA+ positively selected. Source of these receptors: a man between 18 and 35 years old in good health.

The V call is TRBV5-1, the J call TRBJ2-7; 9 nucleotides match TRBD2. Looked up from germline, CDR1 is SGHRS and CDR2 is YFSETQ. V dropped 4 bases and J dropped 8; count of bases not matched to a gene: 10. This CDR3 has 14 residues. The CDR3 loop is CASSLGGSGSQQYF. The CDR3 DNA is TGCGCCAGCAGCCTAGGTGGTAGCGGGAGCCAGCAGTACTTC.

This chain links TRBV28 with TRBJ2-1; unclear D gene. The CDR3 is made up of 12 amino acids. With 5 bases removed from V and 9 bases from J, the gap between germline ends came to 11 bases. CDR1 is MDHEN, CDR2 SYDVKM, per germline. The CDR3, as DNA: TGTGCCAGCAGTCCCCCCAAAGGTGAGCAGTTCTTC. Translated, it gives CASSPPKGEQFF.

J is TRBJ1-2 and V is TRBV19, with 8 bases matching TRBD1. V trimming: 5 bases; J trimming: 4 bases; junction bases outside the gene matches: 15. CDR1 is LNHDA and CDR2 is SQIVND in the germline V gene (reference sequence). The CDR3 is 17 amino acids. The CDR3: CASSPRTGMKGVYGYTF. For the CDR3, the DNA is TGTGCCAGTAGTCCCCGGACAGGGATGAAAGGCGTCTATGGCTACACCTTC.

V gene TRBV5-6 combines with J gene TRBJ1-5; possible D gene TRBD1, 6 bases. This CDR3 region has 15 residues. In germline, CDR1 is SGHDT, CDR2 YYEEEE. Trimming removed 0 bases from V and 1 base from J, with 8 bases in between. This CDR3 reads CASSLVGASNQPQHF. CDR3 nucleotides: TGTGCCAGCAGCTTGGTGGGGGCCAGCAATCAGCCCCAGCATTTT.

This clone appeared a few times. In DNA, the CDR3 is TGTGCCAGTTCGGGGAGGGAGCAGTACTTC. Translation gives CASSGREQYF. The J gene is TRBJ2-7, the V gene TRBV2, with D perhaps matching TRBD2 (6 bases). Germline CDR1 and CDR2: SNHLY and FYNNEI. V was clipped by 9 bases and J by 7 bases, with 10 bases between them. The CDR3 covers 10 residues.

The chain carries TRBV5-1 and TRBJ2-2; 10 bases are shared with TRBD2. CDR1 is SGHRS, CDR2 YFSETQ, per germline. V lost 4 bases and J lost 7; bases outside the gene matches: 10. CDR3 length: 16 amino acids. The CDR3 bases are TGCGCCAGCAGCACCGGACTAGCGGAAAAGGGCGGGGAGCTGTTTTTT. This codes for CASSTGLAEKGGELFF. Variable domain in full (rest from reference TRBV5-1 and TRBJ2-2): KAGVTQTPRYLIKTRGQQVTLSCSPISGHRSVSWYQQTPGQGLQFLFEYFSETQRNKGNFPGRFSGRQFSNSRSEMNVSTLELGDSALYLCASSTGLAEKGGELFFGEGSRLTVL.

This chain joins TRBV27 and TRBJ2-6; 12 nucleotides align to TRBD1. Trimming took 6 bases from V and 4 from J; bases not matched to a gene: 10. The CDR3 is 18 amino acids. CDR1 MNHEY and CDR2 SMNVEV come from the germline V gene (reference sequence). In DNA, the CDR3 is TGTGCCAGCAGCCCTCCGGGACAGGGGGCGCAGGGGGCCAACGTCCTGACTTTC. Translation: CASSPPGQGAQGANVLTF.

V is TRBV28 and J is TRBJ1-5, with D uncertain. The CDR3 extends over 11 amino acids. The germline CDR1 and CDR2 sequences are MDHEN and SYDVKM. V shed 4 bases and J shed 9 bases, with 7 bases lying between them. The CDR3 sequence is CASSSNPPQHF. As DNA, the CDR3 is TGTGCCAGCAGTTCAAACCCGCCCCAGCATTTT.

V usage is TRBV10-3 and J usage is TRBJ1-1; the match to TRBD1 covers 7 bases. Germline-derived CDR1 and CDR2 are ENHRY and SYGVKD. This CDR3 is built from 13 residues. Trimming at V came to 5 bases and at J to 7 bases, leaving 7 bases not matched to a gene. The CDR3 DNA reads as TGTGCCATCAGTTCTCTCCGGGACAGTGAAGCTTTCTTT. Amino acids: CAISSLRDSEAFF.

J is TRBJ1-5 and V is TRBV2; D uncertain. Trimming took 6 bases from V and 1 from J, leaving 13 bases between them. Looked up from germline, CDR1 is SNHLY and CDR2 is FYNNEI. The CDR3 extends over 15 amino acids. CDR3 sequence (DNA): TGTGCCAGCAGGAAGGAGGGCGGGAGCAATCAGCCCCAGCATTTT. Encoded protein: CASRKEGGSNQPQHF.

The chain employs TRBV7-9 and TRBJ1-5; TRBD1 is a possible D gene (6 bases). Trimming took 6 bases from V and 1 from J, leaving 10 bases between them. Germline V CDR1 and CDR2: SEHNR, FQNEAQ (reference sequence). This CDR3 has 14 amino acids. This CDR3 reads CASSGQRSNQPQHF. The CDR3 DNA reads TGTGCCAGCAGTGGACAGCGGAGCAATCAGCCCCAGCATTTT.

As regards this clone: The same CDR3 can be traced to other DNA sequences in this sample. V usage is TRBV30 and J usage is TRBJ1-5; 9 nucleotides match TRBD1. Trimming removed 2 bases from V and 10 bases from J; junction bases left unmatched: 6. Germline CDR1 is GTSNPN and CDR2 is SVGIG (reference sequence). The length of the CDR3 is 13 residues. The CDR3 loop is CAWSLQGAKPQHF. The CDR3, as DNA: TGTGCCTGGAGTTTACAGGGGGCCAAACCCCAGCATTTT.

The chain recombines TRBV5-1 with TRBJ2-7; D unclear. Germline assignment: CDR1 SGHRS and CDR2 YFSETQ. CDR3 length: 13 residues. Between the trimmed V and J ends, which lost 5 bases and 3 bases, there was a span of 12 bases. In nucleotides, the CDR3 is TGCGCCAGCAGTAAGGACGGCTACTACGAGCAGTACTTC. Encoded protein: CASSKDGYYEQYF.

The chain employs TRBV7-6 and TRBJ2-5, with no clear D. Deletions cut 3 bases from V and 6 bases from J, with 8 bases between. The CDR3 length is 12 residues. Germline CDR1 is SGHVS and CDR2 is FNYEAQ. CDR3 sequence (DNA): TGTGCCAGCAGCTTGGACGATAAGACCCAGTACTTC. It is translated as CASSLDDKTQYF.

The chain has TRBV11-3 and TRBJ1-5; D remains unclear. This CDR3 contains 16 residues. Trimming cost V 2 bases and J 2 bases, with 13 bases left between them. Germline-derived CDR1 and CDR2 are SGHNT and YENEEA. The CDR3 nucleotides read TGTGCCAGCAGCTTAAAGTTAAAGGTTGGCAATCAGCCCCAGCATTTT. This gives the protein CASSLKLKVGNQPQHF.

Turning to this clone: This sample also contains other DNA sequences that code for the same CDR3. The chain employs TRBV30 and TRBJ2-7, with no clear D. Germline V gene data show CDR1 as GTSNPN and CDR2 as SVGIG (reference sequence). Trimming cost V 1 base and J 1 base, with 5 bases left between them. The CDR3 covers 12 residues. CDR3 sequence: CAWSADSYEQYF. The CDR3 DNA reads TGTGCCTGGAGTGCGGATTCCTACGAGCAGTACTTC.

In its sample, this clone was seen once. The chain couples TRBV27 to TRBJ1-6; 10 nucleotides agree with TRBD1. Trimming removed 3 bases from V and 7 bases from J; junction bases left unmatched: 3. CDR1 and CDR2 from the germline V gene are MNHEY and SMNVEV (reference sequence). The CDR3 loop spans 15 amino acids. In DNA form, the CDR3 reads TGTGCCAGCAGTTTCTCGGGACAGGGGAATTCACCCCTCCACTTT. Protein: CASSFSGQGNSPLHF.

The rearrangement uses TRBV15 and TRBJ1-3, with TRBD1 matching 11 bases. The CDR3 is made up of 15 amino acids. Germline trimming cut 2 bases from V and 7 bases from J; bases unmatched to any gene: 4. Germline CDR1 reads LNHNV; CDR2 reads YYDKDF (reference sequence). The chain's CDR3 is CATSRKGQGGNTIYF. The CDR3, as DNA: TGTGCCACCAGCAGAAAGGGACAGGGGGGGAACACCATATATTTT.

V is TRBV18 and J is TRBJ1-2; the match to TRBD1 covers 12 bases. Per germline, CDR1 KGHSH and CDR2 LQKENI. CDR3 size: 17 residues. Germline trimming cut 6 bases from V and 3 bases from J; bases unmatched to any gene: 11. In DNA form, the CDR3 reads TGTGCCAGCTCTCCTCTAACCGGGACAGGGGGCGACTATGGCTACACCTTC. Translated: CASSPLTGTGGDYGYTF.

The chain has TRBV9 and TRBJ2-2; possible D gene TRBD2, 7 bases. The germline CDR1 and CDR2 sequences are SGDLS and YYNGEE. Trimming removed 1 base at V and 4 bases at J, with 14 bases between. The CDR3 length is 16 residues. In DNA form, the CDR3 reads TGTGCCAGCAGCGTACGGGGGGCGCAGGGCACCGGGGAGCTGTTTTTT. Translation gives CASSVRGAQGTGELFF.

V usage is TRBV6-1 and J usage is TRBJ2-3; perhaps TRBD1 as D (5 bases). There are 14 residues in the CDR3. Trimming shortened V by 6 bases and J by 1 base, and 11 bases separated the two germline ends. In germline, CDR1 is MNHNS, CDR2 SASEGT. The CDR3 region has the DNA TGTGCCAGCAGACTTGGGGCTGGCACAGATACGCAGTATTTT. Translated, it gives CASRLGAGTDTQYF.

V gene TRBV7-2 combines with J gene TRBJ2-2, with TRBD2 as a possible D gene (7 bases). The CDR3 contains 16 residues. Germline V gene data show CDR1 as SGHTA and CDR2 as FQGNSA. V was cut by 5 bases and J by 6 bases, with 19 bases left in between. CDR3 nucleotide sequence: TGTGCCAGCAGCCGAGGGGGGGGCCCTCCACCCGGGGAGCTGTTTTTT. It codes for CASSRGGGPPPGELFF.

This sequence joins TRBV6-5 and TRBJ1-5; no reliable D call. The length of the CDR3 is 13 residues. Looked up from germline, CDR1 is MNHEY and CDR2 is SVGAGI. Trimming took 4 bases from V and 4 from J, leaving 8 bases between them. The DNA for the CDR3 is TGTGCCAGCAGTTTCTTCCAAAATCAGCCCCAGCATTTT. Protein: CASSFFQNQPQHF.

This rearrangement joins TRBV30 to TRBJ1-1; unclear D gene. The germline CDR1 and CDR2 sequences are GTSNPN and SVGIG (reference sequence). V was trimmed by 1 base and J by 10 bases, leaving 13 bases between them. The CDR3 is 12 residues long. The CDR3 DNA reads as TGTGCCTGGAGTGCCCCTAAGCCCGGAGCTTTCTTT. This translates into CAWSAPKPGAFF.

The chain is built from TRBV27 and TRBJ2-2, with D possibly called TRBD1 or TRBD2 (5 bases each). Trimming removed 3 bases from V and 0 bases from J, with 11 bases in between. Germline loops: CDR1 MNHEY, CDR2 SMNVEV (reference sequence). The CDR3 totals 16 residues. The CDR3 bases are TGTGCCAGCAGTTTCAGCGGACACCCGAACACCGGGGAGCTGTTTTTT. It encodes CASSFSGHPNTGELFF.

The genes are TRBV6-5 and TRBJ2-5, with 7 nucleotides matching TRBD2. V was clipped by 5 bases and J by 3 bases; unmatched bases: 3. CDR1 is MNHEY and CDR2 is SVGAGI in the germline V gene. The CDR3 is 13 residues long. CDR3 amino acids: CASSTSGEETQYF. Written as DNA, the CDR3 is TGTGCCAGCAGTACGAGCGGGGAAGAGACCCAGTACTTC.

V is TRBV27 and J is TRBJ2-1; D is perhaps TRBD2 (6 bases). The germline CDR1 and CDR2 sequences are MNHEY and SMNVEV (reference sequence). The germline V and J ends were trimmed by 2 bases and 3 bases, with 11 bases remaining between them. This CDR3 spans 15 amino acids. The CDR3 sequence: CASSLSKGGYNEQFF. The CDR3 nucleotides are TGTGCCAGCAGTTTAAGTAAGGGAGGCTACAATGAGCAGTTCTTC.

J is TRBJ2-2 and V is TRBV19; D not certain. Between the trimmed V and J ends, which lost 7 bases and 3 bases, there was a span of 9 bases. CDR1 and CDR2 (germline): LNHDA, SQIVND (reference sequence). The CDR3 length is 13 residues. DNA for the CDR3: TGTGCCAGTATGGGTAGCTACACCGGGGAGCTGTTTTTT. This encodes CASMGSYTGELFF.

The chain links TRBV4-1 to TRBJ2-7; D may be TRBD1 (6 bases). Trimming removed 2 bases from V and 2 bases from J, with 10 bases in between. This CDR3 has 14 residues. Germline V gene data show CDR1 as MGHRA and CDR2 as YSYEKL. CDR3 amino acids: CASSQRQEAYEQYF. CDR3 DNA: TGCGCCAGCAGCCAAAGACAGGAGGCCTACGAGCAGTACTTC.

This chain links TRBV7-2 with TRBJ2-3; tentatively, D is TRBD2 (6 bases). Germline-derived CDR1 and CDR2 are SGHTA and FQGNSA. The CDR3 runs 15 residues. The V end lost 2 bases, the J end lost 3 bases, and 12 bases lay between the germline ends. CDR3 bases: TGTGCCAGCAGCTTATATGTCGGGGGTACAGATACGCAGTATTTT. It translates to CASSLYVGGTDTQYF. Complete variable domain (other parts from reference TRBV7-2 and TRBJ2-3): GAGVSQSPSNKVTEKGKDVELRCDPISGHTALYWYRQSLGQGLEFLIYFQGNSAPDKSGLPSDRFSAERTGGSVSTLTIQRTQQEDSAVYLCASSLYVGGTDTQYFGPGTRLTVL.